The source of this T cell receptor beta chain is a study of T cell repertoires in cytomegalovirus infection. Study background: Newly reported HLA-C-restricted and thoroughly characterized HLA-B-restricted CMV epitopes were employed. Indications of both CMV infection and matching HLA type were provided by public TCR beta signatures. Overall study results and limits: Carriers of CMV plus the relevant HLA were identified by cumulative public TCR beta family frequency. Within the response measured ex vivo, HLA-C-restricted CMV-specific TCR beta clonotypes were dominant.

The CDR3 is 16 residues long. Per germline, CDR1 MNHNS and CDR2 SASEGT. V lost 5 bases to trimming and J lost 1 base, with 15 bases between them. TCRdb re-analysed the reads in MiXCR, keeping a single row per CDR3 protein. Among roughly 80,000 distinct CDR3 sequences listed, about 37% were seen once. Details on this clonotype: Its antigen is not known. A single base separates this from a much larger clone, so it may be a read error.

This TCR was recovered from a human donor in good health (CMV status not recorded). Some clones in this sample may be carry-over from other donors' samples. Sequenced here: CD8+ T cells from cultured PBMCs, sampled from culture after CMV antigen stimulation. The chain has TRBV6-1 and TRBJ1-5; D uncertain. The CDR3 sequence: CASSILAGGSNQPQHF. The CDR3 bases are TGTGCCAGCAGTATCCTAGCGGGAGGGAGCAATCAGCCCCAGCATTTT.